This entry is about one T cell receptor beta chain. Its specificity is unknown. Relative to the germline gene, one junction end is altered; a read error may explain this. Time point in this sample: pre-sensitization, week 0. Treatment defined: therapeutic diphenylcyclopropenone sensitization with weekly scalp DPC. This record comes from a study of human T cells and chemical hapten exposure. Study outcomes and limitations: TCRs whose frequency exceeded 1 in 1000 remained the same following DPC sensitization.

Within the library, unique molecular identifiers were attached to each individual cDNA molecule. One entry per CDR3 protein, called by TCRdb with MiXCR from the RACE reads. This sample has under 300,000 distinct CDR3 sequences, with about 8.1% found just once. Germline assignment: CDR1 SEHNR and CDR2 FQNEAQ (reference sequence). The CDR3 contains 12 residues. This clonotype was sampled from a woman aged 35 to 49 with alopecia areata. Some clones in this sample may be carry-over from other donors' samples. Sequences were derived from whole blood, sampled in connection with sensitization to the hapten diphenylcyclopropenone (DPC). The chain employs TRBV7-9 and TRBJ2-2; no reliable D call. CDR3 in amino acids: CVSSSPGGELFF. The CDR3 region has the DNA TGTGTCAGCAGCTCCCCCGGCGGGGAGCTGTTTTTT.